The 4 T cell receptor beta chains below were found in one sample sequenced in a study of cytomegalovirus exposure and HLA in healthy donors. Both 60 Vbeta primers and 13 Jbeta primers went into the PCR. Repertoires were generated with immunoSEQ multiplex PCR, while TCRdb's copy carries only in-frame clones and drops some. This sample's clone table lists 60,000 to 70,000 clones. Specimen: PBMCs. The source of these receptors is a boy younger than 18 in good health and CMV-seronegative.

This chain connects TRBV9 to TRBJ2-1; the D gene is possibly TRBD1 (5 bases). The V end was cut by 4 bases, the J end by 5 bases, with 16 bases between. In germline, CDR1 is SGDLS, CDR2 YYNGEE. This CDR3 spans 15 amino acids. CDR3 coding DNA: TGTGCCAGCAGCCCTGGAACTTTGGGGCACAATGAGCAGTTCTTC. This gives the protein CASSPGTLGHNEQFF.

This rearrangement joins TRBV6-6 to TRBJ2-5, with 11 positions matching TRBD2. Near its end, the DNA agrees better with TRBJ2-7, so the J call may be wrong. The CDR3 consists of 16 residues. Germline V gives CDR1 MNHNY, CDR2 SVGAGI (reference sequence). CDR3: CASTQKTSGAPYEQYF. CDR3 bases: TGTGCCAGCACCCAAAAGACTAGCGGGGCACCCTACGAGCAGTACTTC.

The CDR3 is CASSLSDSTYEQYF. For the CDR3, the DNA is TGCGCCAGCAGCTTGTCGGACAGTACCTACGAGCAGTACTTC. The chain is built from TRBV5-1 and TRBJ2-7, with D perhaps TRBD1 (6 bases). This CDR3 comprises 14 residues. V gave up 1 base and J gave up 2 bases, with 10 bases separating them. Germline V gives CDR1 SGHRS, CDR2 YFSETQ.

V usage is TRBV6-1 and J usage is TRBJ1-5; the D gene is possibly TRBD1 (6 bases). Per germline, CDR1 MNHNS and CDR2 SASEGT. Trimming pared 6 bases from V and 3 bases from J, leaving 18 bases between. The CDR3 is made up of 16 amino acids. CDR3 coding DNA: TGTGCCAGCAGAGAAACAGGGCTAGGGGTCAATCAGCCCCAGCATTTT. This gives the protein CASRETGLGVNQPQHF.